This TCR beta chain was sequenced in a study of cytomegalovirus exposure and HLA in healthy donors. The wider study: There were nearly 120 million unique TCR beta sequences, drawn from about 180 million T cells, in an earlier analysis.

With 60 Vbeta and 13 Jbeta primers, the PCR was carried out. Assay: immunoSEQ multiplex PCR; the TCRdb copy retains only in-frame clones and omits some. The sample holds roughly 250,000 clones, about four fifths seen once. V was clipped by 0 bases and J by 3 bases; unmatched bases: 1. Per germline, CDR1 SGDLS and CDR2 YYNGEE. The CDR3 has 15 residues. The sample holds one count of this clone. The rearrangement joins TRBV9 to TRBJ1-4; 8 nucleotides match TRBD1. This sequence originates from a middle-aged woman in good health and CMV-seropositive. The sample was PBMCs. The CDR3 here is CASSVGQGSNEKLFF. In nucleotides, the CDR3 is TGTGCCAGCAGCGTAGGACAGGGGTCTAATGAAAAACTGTTTTTT.